The rows below give T cell receptor beta chains drawn from one sample of a study of blood T cell repertoires in COVID-19. Measured with immunoSEQ multiplex PCR; TCRdb has only the in-frame clones, and not every one. The data show tens of thousands of clones, roughly four fifths seen once. The sequenced material came from peripheral blood. The receptor set was obtained from a man aged 45 to 65 with acute or convalescent COVID-19. Both conserved end residues are part of each CDR3. A D gene is named only where the DNA matches it firmly. Size is omitted from some rows. Given values are once, few, many or a class for expanded clones.

>TRBD2|-|TRBV27|TRBJ2-7
CATRAGGRPYEQYF
TGTGCCACCCGGGCGGGAGGAAGGCCCTACGAGCAGTACTTC
>-|few|TRBV28|TRBJ1-5
CASSSPSGYQPQHF
TGTGCCAGCAGTTCCCCCTCCGGTTATCAGCCCCAGCATTTT
>-|-|TRBV7-3|TRBJ2-1
CASTLSAGNNEQFF
TGTGCCAGCACCCTATCGGCGGGTAACAATGAGCAGTTCTTC
>TRBD1|once|TRBV6-5|TRBJ2-7
CASSYSTGAEQYF
TGTGCCAGCAGTTACTCGACAGGGGCCGAGCAGTACTTC
>TRBD2|few|TRBV7-7|TRBJ2-7
CASSPGLAGDEQYF
TGTGCCAGCAGCCCTGGACTAGCGGGAGACGAGCAGTACTTC
>-|-|TRBV3-1/TRBV3-2|TRBJ2-4
CASSPGARGGIAKNIQYF
TGTGCCAGCAGCCCCGGGGCGAGGGGGGGGATAGCCAAAAACATTCAGTACTTC
>-|-|TRBV27|TRBJ2-1
CASSFGYTMGKFF
TGTGCCAGCAGTTTCGGCTACACCATGGGCAAGTTCTTC
>-|-|TRBV5-4|TRBJ2-1
CASSPLQKPQGNEQFF
TGTGCCAGCAGCCCCCTCCAAAAACCCCAGGGCAATGAGCAGTTCTTC
>TRBD1|-|TRBV28|TRBJ1-2
CASSRQGRDYGYTF
TGTGCCAGCAGTAGACAGGGGCGAGACTATGGCTACACCTTC
>-|-|TRBV12-3/TRBV12-4|TRBJ1-5
CASSPSRGQPQHF
TGTGCCAGCAGTCCGTCAAGGGGGCAGCCCCAGCATTTT
>TRBD2|-|TRBV18|TRBJ2-3
CASSPRLAGEADTQYF
TGTGCCAGCTCACCACGACTAGCGGGAGAGGCAGATACGCAGTATTTT
>-|-|TRBV6-2/TRBV6-3|TRBJ2-1
CASSYSPRHEQFF
TGTGCCAGCAGTTACTCACCGCGGCATGAGCAGTTCTTC
>TRBD1|once|TRBV29-1|TRBJ1-4
CSVPGQGLNEKLFF
TGCAGCGTTCCCGGACAGGGCCTAAATGAAAAACTGTTTTTT
>-|-|TRBV6-2/TRBV6-3|TRBJ1-5
CASSYSRGSGQPQHF
TGTGCCAGCAGTTACTCTAGGGGTTCTGGTCAGCCCCAGCATTTT
>TRBD1|once|TRBV29-1|TRBJ2-4
CSGGQGPNIQYF
TGCAGCGGTGGACAGGGACCAAACATTCAGTACTTC
>TRBD2|few|TRBV4-2|TRBJ2-3
CASSLGSGGGGTDTQYF
TGTGCCAGCAGCCTCGGCTCCGGGGGAGGGGGCACAGATACGCAGTATTTT
>-|-|TRBV15|TRBJ1-1
CATSRGHPGDTTEAFF
TGTGCCACCAGCAGAGGCCATCCAGGGGATACCACTGAAGCTTTCTTT
>TRBD1|-|TRBV2|TRBJ2-5
CASSGDRGRETQYF
TGTGCCAGCAGTGGAGACAGGGGGCGAGAGACCCAGTACTTC
>TRBD1|-|TRBV4-3|TRBJ1-2
CASSQEARGYGYTF
TGCGCCAGCAGCCAAGAGGCCAGGGGGTATGGCTACACCTTC
>-|-|TRBV2|TRBJ1-6
CASRTNRDTHSPLHF
TGTGCCAGCAGGACGAACCGGGACACCCATTCACCCCTCCACTTT
>TRBD1|-|TRBV3-1/TRBV3-2|TRBJ1-3
CASSEQGAAGNTIYF
TGTGCCAGCAGCGAACAGGGGGCGGCTGGAAACACCATATATTTT
>TRBD2|-|TRBV27|TRBJ2-7
CASSLSPSGRAGEQYF
TGTGCCAGCAGTTTATCGCCTAGCGGGAGGGCGGGAGAGCAGTACTTC
>-|-|TRBV7-2|TRBJ2-1
CASSARTVEQFF
TGTGCCAGCAGCGCCAGGACTGTTGAGCAGTTCTTC
>-|many|TRBV7-9|TRBJ1-2
CASSLDQALGYTF
TGTGCCAGCAGCTTAGATCAGGCCCTTGGCTACACCTTC
>-|few|TRBV3-1/TRBV3-2|TRBJ1-4
CASSLLPSGDNEKLFF
TGTGCCAGCAGCCTCCTCCCCTCCGGGGATAATGAAAAACTGTTTTTT
>-|once|TRBV4-3|TRBJ1-1
CASSQGEGVGNTEAFF
TGCGCCAGCAGCCAAGGAGAAGGGGTGGGGAACACTGAAGCTTTCTTT
>-|-|TRBV28|TRBJ1-5
CASSPQVANNQPQHF
TGTGCCAGCAGTCCTCAGGTCGCTAACAATCAGCCCCAGCATTTT
>-|-|TRBV25-1|TRBJ2-1
CGVAGFNEQFF
TGTGGGGTAGCCGGTTTCAATGAGCAGTTCTTC
>TRBD1|-|TRBV5-1|TRBJ2-7
CASSWTGIPTYEQYF
TGCGCCAGCAGCTGGACAGGGATCCCCACCTACGAGCAGTACTTC
>TRBD2|once|TRBV5-1|TRBJ2-1
CASSLERGVNEQFF
TGCGCCAGCAGCTTAGAGCGGGGGGTAAATGAGCAGTTCTTC
>TRBD1|-|TRBV4-1|TRBJ2-1
CASSQPDRGRMRDEQFF
TGCGCCAGCAGCCAACCGGACAGGGGGCGTATGAGGGATGAGCAGTTCTTC
>TRBD1|-|TRBV7-3|TRBJ1-1
CASSHDRDTEAFF
TGTGCCAGCAGCCATGACAGGGATACTGAAGCTTTCTTT
>TRBD2|-|TRBV3-1/TRBV3-2|TRBJ2-1
CATSQDRGGVYNEQFF
TGTGCCACCAGCCAAGATCGGGGGGGGGTCTACAATGAGCAGTTCTTC
>TRBD1|-|TRBV4-1|TRBJ1-4
CASSQGTGTENEKLFF
TGCGCCAGCAGCCAAGGGACCGGGACAGAAAATGAAAAACTGTTTTTT
>TRBD2|-|TRBV9|TRBJ2-1
CASSRRERDANEQFF
TGTGCCAGCAGCCGCCGAGAGCGGGATGCCAATGAGCAGTTCTTC
>-|-|TRBV27|TRBJ2-4
CASSTTAAFQFGAKNIQYF
TGTGCCAGCAGTACGACAGCTGCCTTTCAATTCGGGGCCAAAAACATTCAGTACTTC
>TRBD2|-|TRBV7-2|TRBJ2-4
CASSLVYGRGDIQYF
TGTGCCAGCAGCTTAGTGTACGGGCGGGGGGACATTCAGTACTTC
>-|-|TRBV7-8|TRBJ1-3
CASSYYLGSGNTIYF
TGTGCCAGCAGCTACTACCTGGGTTCTGGAAACACCATATATTTT
>TRBD1|few|TRBV29-1|TRBJ1-5
CSVQDREGQPQHF
TGCAGCGTACAGGACAGGGAGGGTCAGCCCCAGCATTTT
>-|-|TRBV6-2/TRBV6-3|TRBJ1-3
CASSYGTRTSGNTIYF
TGTGCCAGCAGTTACGGTACTAGGACCTCTGGAAACACCATATATTTT
>TRBD1|-|TRBV9|TRBJ2-5
CASSDSVQGGETQYF
TGTGCCAGCAGCGACAGCGTACAGGGGGGAGAGACCCAGTACTTC
>TRBD2|-|TRBV5-4|TRBJ2-1
CASSLTSGGNEQFF
TGTGCCAGCAGCTTGACTAGCGGGGGCAATGAGCAGTTCTTC
>-|-|TRBV5-4|TRBJ2-7
CASSLASGGVVYEQYF
TGTGCCAGCAGCTTGGCCAGCGGAGGGGTCGTCTACGAGCAGTACTTC
>-|-|TRBV2|TRBJ1-5
CASSEGVGRGSNQPQHF
TGTGCCAGCAGTGAAGGGGTTGGCAGGGGATCCAATCAGCCCCAGCATTTT
>-|-|TRBV29-1|TRBJ2-3
CSVSRGSTDTQYF
TGCAGCGTTTCTCGGGGGAGCACAGATACGCAGTATTTT
>TRBD2|-|TRBV29-1|TRBJ2-7
CSVEAGTSRGEQYF
TGCAGCGTTGAGGCTGGGACTAGCAGGGGCGAGCAGTACTTC